This T cell receptor (beta chain) derives from a study of blood T cell repertoires in COVID-19. Losses at the gene ends were 5 bases for V and 7 bases for J; bases not matched to a gene: 7. The germline gives CDR1 SGHAT, CDR2 FQNNGV. The CDR3 extends over 13 amino acids. Using immunoSEQ multiplex PCR, the repertoire was profiled, and TCRdb retains in-frame clones only, with some absent. Here the sample spans about 220,000 clones, roughly 80% being singletons. This TCR came from a middle-aged woman with acute COVID-19. Specimen: PBMCs or T cells enriched from blood (not recorded which). The chain combines TRBV11-2 with TRBJ1-1; 7 bases agree with TRBD1. CDR3 protein: CASSLGTAHEAFF. CDR3 sequence (DNA): TGTGCCAGCAGCCTGGGGACAGCCCATGAAGCTTTCTTT.